This entry lists 27 T cell receptor beta chains sequenced from one sample in a study of CD8 T cells in ankylosing spondylitis. TCRdb analysed the 5' RACE reads with MiXCR anew, one entry per CDR3 protein. The sample includes 150,000 to 200,000 distinct CDR3 sequences, 15% to 20% of them seen just once. Sequencing was done on a sample of blood, either unsorted or a sorted T cell fraction (not recorded which). The receptors originated from a male donor between 5 and 29 years old with ankylosing spondylitis or in good health (not recorded which).

Many counts were recorded for this clonotype. The rearrangement links TRBV4-3 to TRBJ2-7, with 11 nucleotides matching TRBD2. The CDR3 runs to 14 residues. V lost 3 bases, J lost 6 bases, and 4 bases stayed unmatched. Germline V lookup: CDR1 LGHNA, CDR2 YSLEER. The CDR3 DNA is TGCGCCAGCAGCCACACTAGCGGGAGAGGCGAGCAGTACTTC. It translates to CASSHTSGRGEQYF.

This clonotype was seen repeatedly, ten times or more. The rearrangement uses TRBV6-5 and TRBJ1-1; 10 bases are shared with TRBD1. Germline V gives CDR1 MNHEY, CDR2 SVGAGI. V was pared by 4 bases and J by 6 bases, with 8 bases of the junction left unmatched. The CDR3 loop spans 15 amino acids. CDR3 coding DNA: TGTGCCAGCAGTTCGGGGACAGGGGAGGCCGCTGAAGCTTTCTTT. Translating it yields CASSSGTGEAAEAFF.

The chain has TRBV24-1 and TRBJ1-2; no clear D gene. V was clipped by 8 bases and J by 0 bases, with 12 bases between them. CDR1 is KGHDR and CDR2 is SFDVKD in the germline V gene. The CDR3 extends over 14 amino acids. The CDR3 sequence is CATTGSTSNYGYTF. The CDR3 DNA reads TGTGCCACCACTGGGAGTACTTCTAACTATGGCTACACCTTC.

This sequence joins TRBV5-1 and TRBJ1-4, with TRBD1 as a possible D gene (5 bases). The CDR3 covers 15 residues. CDR1 SGHRS and CDR2 YFSETQ come from the germline V gene. Trimming stripped 2 bases from V and 0 bases from J, with 8 bases between. CDR3 protein: CASSLDRATNEKLFF. CDR3 bases: TGCGCCAGCAGCTTAGACAGAGCAACTAATGAAAAACTGTTTTTT.

This clonotype was found many times. The chain recombines TRBV24-1 with TRBJ2-5; 8 nucleotides match TRBD1. CDR1 is KGHDR, CDR2 SFDVKD, per germline. V lost 7 bases, J lost 5 bases, and 8 bases stayed unmatched. CDR3 length: 14 residues. The CDR3 sequence is CATSERTGRETQYF. CDR3 nucleotides: TGTGCCACCAGCGAAAGGACAGGGAGGGAGACCCAGTACTTC.

This clonotype was recorded many times. This sequence joins TRBV6-6 and TRBJ2-7, with 10 bases identical to TRBD1. From germline, CDR1 is MNHNY and CDR2 SVGAGI (reference sequence). V shed 6 bases and J 0 bases; nucleotides not matched to a gene: 5. CDR3 size: 15 residues. The CDR3 DNA follows: TGTGCCAGCAGCCCGCGACAGGGGGCCTCCTACGAGCAGTACTTC. Its protein product is CASSPRQGASYEQYF.

Comments on this clonotype: A read error may account for a junction end that differs from germline. V and J are TRBV6-5 and TRBJ2-3; maybe TRBD1 (6 bases). The germline V gene encodes CDR1 MNHEY and CDR2 SVGAGI. The CDR3 loop spans 12 amino acids. The CDR3 region is CASSPGADTLYF. For the CDR3, the DNA is TGTGCCAGCAGTCCAGGGGCAGATACGCTGTATTTT.

This clonotype was counted at least ten times. The rearrangement uses TRBV30 and TRBJ2-2, with D hard to call. Trimming left V 1 base short and J 3 bases short, with 3 bases between. The CDR3 loop spans 12 amino acids. Germline-derived CDR1 and CDR2 are GTSNPN and SVGIG (reference sequence). The CDR3 nucleotides read TGTGCCTGGAGTGAAGACACCGGGGAGCTGTTTTTT. Residues: CAWSEDTGELFF.

Ten or more counts support this clonotype. The genes are TRBV12-3 or TRBV12-4 and TRBJ2-2; TRBD1 aligns across 8 bases. The CDR3 is made up of 16 amino acids. V shed 5 bases, J shed 2 bases, and the junction held 7 bases outside the gene matches. The CDR3 loop is CASSTRQGTNTGELFF. The DNA of the CDR3 is TGTGCCAGCAGTACCCGACAGGGGACCAACACCGGGGAGCTGTTTTTT.

The CDR3 region is CSARGTGSPYEQYF. Written as DNA, the CDR3 is TGCAGTGCTAGAGGGACAGGGAGTCCGTACGAGCAGTACTTC. The V and J genes are TRBV20-1 and TRBJ2-7; 8 positions match TRBD1. Germline V gives CDR1 DFQATT, CDR2 SNEGSKA (reference sequence). V was pared by 1 base and J by 4 bases, with 6 bases of the junction left unmatched. The CDR3 extends over 14 amino acids.

In this sample, this clonotype turned up many times. The chain couples TRBV12-3 or TRBV12-4 to TRBJ1-2; TRBD1 matches 7 bases. The CDR3 spans 13 residues. V was pared by 5 bases and J by 8 bases, with 8 bases of the junction left unmatched. CDR3 nucleotides: TGTGCCAGCAGTCCCCGGGACAGAGGCGGCTACACCTTC. Protein product: CASSPRDRGGYTF.

This clonotype showed up many times. This rearrangement joins TRBV11-2 to TRBJ2-3, with D possibly TRBD2 on 5 matching bases. CDR3 size: 13 residues. The germline V gene encodes CDR1 SGHAT and CDR2 FQNNGV. The ends were cut back, 4 bases at V and 6 bases at J, with 11 bases in the middle. DNA of the CDR3: TGTGCCAGCAGCTCCCCCGGGAAGGATACGCAGTATTTT. It is translated as CASSSPGKDTQYF.

This clonotype appeared many times. The CDR3 sequence is CASSSGRTNEQFF. CDR3 DNA: TGTGCCAGCAGTAGCGGCCGAACCAATGAGCAGTTCTTC. The chain uses TRBV6-2 or TRBV6-3 and TRBJ2-1; possible D gene TRBD2, 5 bases. The CDR3 covers 13 residues. Germline-derived CDR1 and CDR2 are MNHEY and SVGEGT. V was shortened by 5 bases and J by 6 bases, with 11 bases between the two germline ends.

The chain is built from TRBV6-1 and TRBJ1-5; D call uncertain. This CDR3 spans 15 amino acids. Per germline, CDR1 MNHNS and CDR2 SASEGT. V lost 6 bases and J 2 bases, leaving 14 bases between the germline ends. For the CDR3, the DNA is TGTGCCAGCAGGCCCCGGCCCTGGGGCAATCAGCCCCAGCATTTT. It is translated as CASRPRPWGNQPQHF.

This clonotype has at least ten counts. V gene TRBV7-8 combines with J gene TRBJ2-3; 7 bases are shared with TRBD1. With 4 bases clipped from V and 4 bases from J, the junction kept 8 bases outside the gene matches. Germline V gives CDR1 SGHVS, CDR2 FQNEAQ. The CDR3 loop spans 15 amino acids. The CDR3 here is CASSSAVQGADTQYF. The CDR3 DNA sequence: TGTGCCAGCAGCTCCGCCGTCCAGGGGGCAGATACGCAGTATTTT.

The chain's CDR3 is CSARGRESYEQYV. CDR3 DNA sequence: TGCAGTGCTAGGGGCAGGGAGTCCTACGAGCAGTACGTC. The genes are TRBV20-1 and TRBJ2-7; D tentatively reads TRBD1 or TRBD2 (5 bases each). CDR3 size: 13 residues. Germline CDR1 and CDR2: DFQATT and SNEGSKA (reference sequence). V lost 3 bases to trimming and J lost 1 base, with 10 bases between them.

There are many counts of this clonotype. This sequence joins TRBV7-3 and TRBJ1-1, with 7 positions matching TRBD1. The CDR3 sequence is 15 residues long. Germline V lookup: CDR1 SGHTA, CDR2 FQGTGA. After removal of 5 bases from V and 0 bases from J, the junction contained 6 bases not matched to a gene. CDR3 residues: CASSLDDRVNTEAFF. CDR3 in DNA: TGTGCCAGCAGCCTCGATGACAGGGTGAACACTGAAGCTTTCTTT.

There are many counts of this clonotype. The chain carries TRBV25-1 and TRBJ1-2; 9 bases align to TRBD1. Germline lookup yields CDR1 MGHDK and CDR2 SYGVNS. The CDR3 runs to 14 residues. Unmatched junction bases numbered 0, after V lost 2 bases and J lost 2 bases. As DNA, the CDR3 is TGTGCCAGCAGTGAAGACAGGGGGAACTATGGCTACACCTTC. Translation: CASSEDRGNYGYTF.

There are many counts of this clonotype. The gene calls are TRBV25-1 and TRBJ1-5; D possibly corresponds to TRBD1 (5 bases). With 3 bases removed from V and 3 bases from J, the gap between germline ends came to 9 bases. Germline V gene sequence: CDR1 MGHDK, CDR2 SYGVNS. This CDR3 is 14 amino acids long. The CDR3 DNA follows: TGTGCCAGCAGTGAGGCAGGGTCCAATCAGCCCCAGCATTTT. Translating it yields CASSEAGSNQPQHF. Based on the CDR3 plus reference TRBV25-1 and TRBJ1-5, the full variable domain is EADIYQTPRYLVIGTGKKITLECSQTMGHDKMYWYQQDPGMELHLIHYSYGVNSTEKGDLSSESTVSRIRTEHFPLTLESARPSHTSQYLCASSEAGSNQPQHFGDGTRLSIL.

This clonotype was detected many times. This sequence joins TRBV5-1 and TRBJ2-5, with 7 bases identical to TRBD1. This CDR3 spans 15 amino acids. Germline loops: CDR1 SGHRS, CDR2 YFSETQ. V lost 0 bases and J lost 1; bases outside the gene matches: 3. CDR3 region: CASSLASGGQETQYF. In DNA, the CDR3 is TGCGCCAGCAGCTTGGCATCAGGGGGCCAAGAGACCCAGTACTTC.

This clonotype showed up many times. This chain connects TRBV12-3 or TRBV12-4 to TRBJ1-1; D call uncertain. Trimming removed 3 bases at V and 4 bases at J, with 9 bases between. The CDR3 length is 13 residues. The CDR3, as DNA: TGTGCCAGCAGTTTTAGGTCCGGCACTGAAGCTTTCTTT. This translates into CASSFRSGTEAFF.

This clonotype was counted many times. The CDR3 sequence: CAISESAGVNEQFF. The CDR3 DNA is TGTGCCATCAGTGAGTCGGCGGGAGTCAATGAGCAGTTCTTC. The chain couples TRBV10-3 to TRBJ2-1, with TRBD2 identical over 7 bases. Germline CDR1 and CDR2: ENHRY and SYGVKD. The V and J ends lost 0 bases and 6 bases, in that order; junction bases with no gene match: 2. The CDR3 runs 14 residues.

This clonotype was found many times. This sequence joins TRBV20-1 and TRBJ2-7; possibly TRBD2 for D (5 bases). Germline CDR1 is DFQATT and CDR2 is SNEGSKA (reference sequence). V was trimmed by 2 bases and J by 2 bases, leaving 13 bases between them. The CDR3 consists of 14 residues. CDR3 coding DNA: TGCAGTGCTAGACCAACTCAGCGGCCCTACGAGCAGTACTTC. Translation gives CSARPTQRPYEQYF.

This clonotype has ten or more counts. The chain carries TRBV5-1 and TRBJ2-3; D not resolved. The germline V gene has CDR1 SGHRS and CDR2 YFSETQ. This CDR3 has 17 amino acids. V dropped 1 base and J dropped 2 bases, with 17 bases sitting between them. The CDR3 loop is CASSLNDGSMITDTQYF. As DNA, the CDR3 is TGCGCCAGCAGCTTGAATGATGGGTCAATGATCACAGATACGCAGTATTTT.

CDR3 DNA: TGTGCCAGCAGCTTACGGCGCAATGAGCAGTTCTTC. Residues: CASSLRRNEQFF. The chain uses TRBV7-2 and TRBJ2-1; D not certain. Trimming took 2 bases from V and 6 from J, leaving 5 bases between them. CDR1 and CDR2 from the germline V gene are SGHTA and FQGNSA. The CDR3 is 12 residues long.

The rearrangement joins TRBV7-3 to TRBJ1-1; 9 bases are shared with TRBD1. V trimming: 4 bases; J trimming: 4 bases; junction bases outside the gene matches: 10. Germline V gene lookup returns CDR1 SGHTA and CDR2 FQGTGA. The CDR3 totals 16 residues. The CDR3 here is CASSSVLGQGLTEAFF. Written as DNA, the CDR3 is TGTGCCAGCAGCTCAGTCTTGGGACAGGGACTCACTGAAGCTTTCTTT. The full variable domain, in which reference TRBV7-3 and TRBJ1-1 provide the parts outside the CDR3, is GAGVSQTPSNKVTEKGKYVELRCDPISGHTALYWYRQSLGQGPEFLIYFQGTGAADDSGLPNDRFFAVRPEGSVSTLKIQRTERGDSAVYLCASSSVLGQGLTEAFFGQGTRLTVV.

The CDR3: CASSLTLGSYEQYF. CDR3 bases: TGTGCCAGCAGCTTGACCTTGGGGAGCTACGAGCAGTACTTC. The chain carries TRBV7-6 and TRBJ2-7, with D perhaps matching TRBD2 (5 bases). Between the trimmed V and J ends, which lost 3 bases and 3 bases, there was a span of 12 bases. Germline values: CDR1 SGHVS, CDR2 FNYEAQ. This CDR3 has 14 residues.